This is a list of T cell receptor beta chains from one sample in a study of blood T cell repertoires in COVID-19. Libraries were prepared by immunoSEQ multiplex PCR; TCRdb keeps only in-frame clonotypes and omits some of them. This table holds some 40,000 clones, about 92% found once. Sequencing input: peripheral blood. The receptors derive from a man in his fifties or sixties with COVID-19, enrolled during active disease. CDR3s include the opening cysteine and the closing phenylalanine or tryptophan. D genes are given only for firm matches. Expanded clones get a size class; other rows say once, few or many, or leave the size out.

V gene	clone size	D gene	CDR3 length	J gene	CDR3 DNA	CDR3 protein
TRBV2	-	TRBD1	18	TRBJ1-3	TGTGCCAGCAGTGGAACGCTCCTCCACCGGGACAGTGGAAACACCATATATTTT	CASSGTLLHRDSGNTIYF
TRBV7-9	-	-	16	TRBJ2-2	TGTGCCAGCAGCTTAGGGAGCGCCGTGGGCACCGGGGAGCTGTTTTTT	CASSLGSAVGTGELFF
TRBV10-1	-	TRBD1	13	TRBJ2-7	TGCGCCAGCAGGGAGACAGGGACCTACGAGCAGTACTTC	CASRETGTYEQYF
TRBV10-3	-	-	14	TRBJ1-3	TGTGCCATCAGTGAGTCCGGACTGGGAAACACCATATATTTT	CAISESGLGNTIYF
TRBV18	-	-	13	TRBJ2-7	TGTGCCAGCTCACCGCAACGGGAGAACGAGCAGTACTTC	CASSPQRENEQYF
TRBV18	-	-	15	TRBJ1-1	TGTGCCAGCTCACCCCTCGACATTGTGAACACTGAAGCTTTCTTT	CASSPLDIVNTEAFF
TRBV4-1	-	TRBD1	16	TRBJ1-4	TGCGCCAGCAGCCAAGGACCGGGACAGGCCCGTGAAAAACTGTTTTTT	CASSQGPGQAREKLFF
TRBV4-1	few	-	15	TRBJ2-7	TGCGCCAGCAGCCGCAGGACAGACGACCTTGGCGAGCAGTACTTC	CASSRRTDDLGEQYF
TRBV19	-	TRBD1	16	TRBJ2-2	TGTGCCAGTAGTCCGCCCTCGGGACAGGGGGCCCGGGAGCTGTTTTTT	CASSPPSGQGARELFF
TRBV2	-	TRBD2	13	TRBJ2-5	TGTGCCAGCACCCTAGGACTAGCGGAGACCCAGTACTTC	CASTLGLAETQYF
TRBV6-5	-	TRBD2	15	TRBJ2-7	TGTGCCAGCAGTCCCCGGACTAGCGGGGACTACGAGCAGTACTTC	CASSPRTSGDYEQYF
TRBV5-1	-	TRBD2	16	TRBJ2-7	TGCGCCAGCAGCTTGGTACGGCGTGGGGGGGCCTACGAGCAGTACTTC	CASSLVRRGGAYEQYF
TRBV19	-	TRBD1	18	TRBJ2-3	TGTGCCAGTAGTATAGATCTATGGGACAGGGCAACCACAGATACGCAGTATTTT	CASSIDLWDRATTDTQYF
TRBV19	-	TRBD2	15	TRBJ2-1	TGTGCCAGTAGTGTACAGACTAGCGCTTACAATGAGCAGTTCTTC	CASSVQTSAYNEQFF
TRBV21-1	-	-	14	TRBJ2-1	TGTGCCAGCCATCCCCGCTCCGGCTACAATGAGCAGTTCTTC	CASHPRSGYNEQFF
TRBV7-8	once	TRBD2	17	TRBJ2-2	TGTGCCAGCAGCCTCCGAGGGGCTAGCGGGGGCACCGGGGAGCTGTTTTTT	CASSLRGASGGTGELFF
TRBV5-1	-	TRBD2	13	TRBJ2-1	TGCGCCAGCTTTCCTCTGAGCGGGACTGAGCAGTTCTTC	CASFPLSGTEQFF
TRBV9	-	-	16	TRBJ1-3	TGTGCCAGCAGCCCCCAAACGGGGAGGGCTGGTTACACCATATATTTT	CASSPQTGRAGYTIYF
TRBV6-5	-	TRBD2	16	TRBJ2-3	TGTGCCAGCAGTTACTCGAGCGGGACCATGGGGGATACGCAGTATTTT	CASSYSSGTMGDTQYF
TRBV30	-	-	15	TRBJ1-4	TGTGCCTGGAGTCTCCTCGGACAGATGAATGAAAAACTGTTTTTT	CAWSLLGQMNEKLFF
TRBV4-2	-	TRBD2	15	TRBJ2-7	TGTGCCAGCAGCCTAAGACTAGCGGGAACCAACGAGCAGTACTTC	CASSLRLAGTNEQYF
TRBV18	-	-	14	TRBJ1-4	TGTGCCAGCTCACCTGCGGAGAATAATGAAAAACTGTTTTTT	CASSPAENNEKLFF
TRBV2	-	-	14	TRBJ1-4	TGTGCCAGCAGTGGGATAGGGGGATTTGAAAAACTGTTTTTT	CASSGIGGFEKLFF
TRBV5-1	once	TRBD1	18	TRBJ1-1	TGCGCCAGCAGCCAGCCCACGGCCAGGACAGGGGGGAACACTGAAGCTTTCTTT	CASSQPTARTGGNTEAFF
TRBV10-3	-	TRBD1	16	TRBJ1-2	TGTGCCATCAGTGCCGAGGACAGGGAACTCGCCGCTGGCTACACCTTC	CAISAEDRELAAGYTF